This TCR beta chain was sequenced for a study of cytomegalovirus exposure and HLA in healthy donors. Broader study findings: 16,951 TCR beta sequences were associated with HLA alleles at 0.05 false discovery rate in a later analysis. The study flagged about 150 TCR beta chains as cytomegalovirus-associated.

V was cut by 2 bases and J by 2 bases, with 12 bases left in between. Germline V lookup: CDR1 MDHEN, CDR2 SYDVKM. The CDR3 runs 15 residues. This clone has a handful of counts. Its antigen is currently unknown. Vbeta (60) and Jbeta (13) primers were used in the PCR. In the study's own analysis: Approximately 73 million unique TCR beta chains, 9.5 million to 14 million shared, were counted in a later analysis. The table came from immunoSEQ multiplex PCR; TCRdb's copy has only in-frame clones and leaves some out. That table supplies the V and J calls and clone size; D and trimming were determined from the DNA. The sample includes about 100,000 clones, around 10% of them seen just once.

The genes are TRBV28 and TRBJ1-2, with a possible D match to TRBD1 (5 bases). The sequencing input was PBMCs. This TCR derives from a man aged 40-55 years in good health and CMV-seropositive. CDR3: CASSLEGAGNYGYTF. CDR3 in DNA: TGTGCCAGCAGTTTAGAAGGGGCCGGGAACTATGGCTACACCTTC.